One sample yielded the 28 T cell receptor beta chains listed below, sequenced in a study of blood T cells in healthy people across ages. For the second PCR, which ran for 7 to 11 cycles, a sample-barcoded 5' primer and a J-beta primer mix were used. TCRdb reprocessed the 5' RACE reads via MiXCR and lists one record per CDR3 protein. The data contain 650,000 to 1,000,000 distinct CDR3 sequences, less than 60% of them singletons. The sample taken for sequencing was blood. The origin of the receptors is an elderly man in good health.

This rearrangement joins TRBV6-6 to TRBJ1-1, with 12 bases fitting TRBD1. Germline loops: CDR1 MNHNY, CDR2 SVGAGI (reference sequence). The CDR3 loop spans 16 amino acids. V was clipped by 2 bases and J by 11 bases; unmatched bases: 12. The DNA of the CDR3 is TGTGCCAGCAGTTACGGGGCGGGACAGGGGGCCCCCAGGGCTTTCTTT. Its protein product is CASSYGAGQGAPRAFF.

The chain recombines TRBV7-2 with TRBJ1-5; TRBD1 is a possible D gene (5 bases). This CDR3 is built from 14 residues. The V gene lost 4 bases and the J gene lost 2 bases, with 9 bases spanning the gap. Germline V gene sequence: CDR1 SGHTA, CDR2 FQGNSA. The CDR3 is CASSWGRGNQPQHF. DNA of the CDR3: TGTGCCAGCAGCTGGGGACGGGGCAATCAGCCCCAGCATTTT.

A few counts support this clonotype. The chain recombines TRBV27 with TRBJ2-7; 8 bases are a match to TRBD1. The CDR3 loop spans 16 amino acids. Germline trimming cut 6 bases from V and 0 bases from J; bases unmatched to any gene: 10. Germline assignment: CDR1 MNHEY and CDR2 SMNVEV (reference sequence). CDR3 nucleotide sequence: TGTGCCAGCAGCCGACTTACAGGGGGTTTCTCCTACGAGCAGTACTTC. It is translated as CASSRLTGGFSYEQYF.

The chain recombines TRBV6-6 with TRBJ2-7; D may match TRBD1 or TRBD2 (5 bases each). CDR1 is MNHNY, CDR2 SVGAGI, per germline (reference sequence). The CDR3 runs 15 residues. The V and J ends lost 6 bases and 2 bases respectively, with 17 bases between them. CDR3 bases: TGTGCCAGCAGAGCACGGGGCAGGGATGCCTACGAGCAGTACTTC. Its translation is CASRARGRDAYEQYF.

This clonotype was found many times. A much larger clone lies a single base off, so this may be a read error. The genes are TRBV5-6 and TRBJ2-7, with 8 bases aligning to TRBD2. The CDR3 extends over 15 amino acids. Germline V lookup: CDR1 SGHDT, CDR2 YYEEEE. Trimming cost V 0 bases and J 7 bases; bases outside gene matches: 9. The CDR3 reads CASSLALAVYNEQYF. In DNA form, the CDR3 reads TGTGCCAGCAGCTTGGCACTAGCGGTTTACAATGAGCAGTACTTC.

The V gene is TRBV6-2 or TRBV6-3, the J gene TRBJ1-5; the D is unclear. V was trimmed by 8 bases and J by 2 bases, leaving 13 bases between them. This CDR3 is 14 amino acids long. CDR1 and CDR2 (germline): MNHEY, SVGEGT. The CDR3 protein is CASCREPRNQPQHF. For the CDR3, the DNA is TGTGCCAGCTGCCGTGAGCCGCGCAATCAGCCCCAGCATTTT.

This clonotype has just a few counts. The chain joins TRBV7-9 to TRBJ2-1; 12 bases map to TRBD2. The CDR3 covers 15 residues. Germline CDR1 SEHNR, CDR2 FQNEAQ (reference sequence). J lost 7 bases, V lost 5 bases, and 6 bases had no gene match. Written as DNA, the CDR3 is TGTGCCAGCAGCCTACTAGCGGGAGGTATAAATGAGCAGTTCTTC. Its translation: CASSLLAGGINEQFF.

The genes are TRBV12-3 or TRBV12-4 and TRBJ2-5, with TRBD2 as a possible D gene (5 bases). Trimming removed 5 bases from V and 13 bases from J, with 17 bases in between. The CDR3 has 12 residues. The CDR3 region is CASSATARGLYF. CDR3 nucleotide sequence: TGTGCCAGCAGTGCTACAGCTCGGGGTCTGTACTTC.

This clonotype has only a few counts. The V gene is TRBV7-2, the J gene TRBJ1-1; D call uncertain. The CDR3 runs 14 residues. Germline CDR1 is SGHTA and CDR2 is FQGNSA. Deletions cut 1 base from V and 4 bases from J, with 10 bases between. The DNA of the CDR3 is TGTGCCAGCAGCTTAGTGCCGGACGGCACTGAAGCTTTCTTT. This gives the protein CASSLVPDGTEAFF.

J is TRBJ2-1 and V is TRBV4-2; 15 bases fit TRBD2. CDR1 is LGHNA, CDR2 YNFKEQ, per germline. The CDR3 runs to 18 residues. J lost 6 bases, V lost 2 bases, and 8 bases had no gene match. The CDR3 protein is CASSQRGLAGGMGNEQFF. CDR3 bases: TGTGCCAGCAGCCAACGGGGACTAGCGGGAGGTATGGGCAATGAGCAGTTCTTC.

This clonotype has a single count. This chain joins TRBV4-3 and TRBJ2-7, with TRBD2 as a possible D gene (5 bases). The J call is in doubt because the DNA end fits TRBJ2-5 better. From germline, CDR1 is LGHNA and CDR2 YSLEER. The CDR3 has 13 residues. Written as DNA, the CDR3 is TGCGCCAGCAGCCACAGGACGGGGGAGACCCAGTACTTC. This gives the protein CASSHRTGETQYF.

The chain combines TRBV6-5 with TRBJ2-5; D call uncertain. Germline CDR1 reads MNHEY; CDR2 reads SVGAGI. V lost 3 bases and J 2 bases, leaving 13 bases between the germline ends. CDR3 length: 15 residues. The CDR3, as DNA: TGTGCCAGCAGTTATTATGGCCAGGAGCAAGAGACCCAGTACTTC. Translation: CASSYYGQEQETQYF.

The chain uses TRBV7-9 and TRBJ2-3; 11 nucleotides agree with TRBD2. Germline lookup yields CDR1 SEHNR and CDR2 FQNEAQ (reference sequence). The CDR3 runs to 17 residues. V was pared by 4 bases and J by 1 base, with 7 bases of the junction left unmatched. CDR3 loop: CASSSPLAGDGTDTQYF. DNA for the CDR3: TGTGCCAGCAGCTCACCACTAGCGGGAGACGGCACAGATACGCAGTATTTT.

V and J are TRBV2 and TRBJ2-7; 9 nucleotides align to TRBD2. Per germline, CDR1 SNHLY and CDR2 FYNNEI. J lost 1 base, V lost 3 bases, and 7 bases had no gene match. The CDR3 is 16 amino acids. The CDR3 is CASSDFSGGRSYEQYF. The CDR3 coding sequence is TGTGCCAGCAGTGATTTCAGCGGGGGGCGTTCCTACGAGCAGTACTTC.

In this sample, this clonotype turned up a few times. The CDR3 DNA follows: TGCAGTGCTCGACACAGCCCCCGGGCTGAAGCTTTCTTT. Translated: CSARHSPRAEAFF. V is TRBV20-1 and J is TRBJ1-1; D not resolved. Trimming shortened V by 5 bases and J by 6 bases, and 16 bases separated the two germline ends. The germline V gene has CDR1 DFQATT and CDR2 SNEGSKA (reference sequence). The length of the CDR3 is 13 residues.

This clonotype has more than one count but fewer than ten. The V gene is TRBV7-6, the J gene TRBJ2-5; 10 positions agree with TRBD2. Looked up from germline, CDR1 is SGHVS and CDR2 is FNYEAQ. The CDR3 totals 17 residues. V lost 4 bases to trimming and J lost 2 bases; unmatched junction nucleotides: 10. CDR3 nucleotides: TGTGCCAGCAGCTCCGAGGGGCTAGCGGGAGAGCAAGAGACCCAGTACTTC. As protein: CASSSEGLAGEQETQYF.

The rearrangement joins TRBV20-1 to TRBJ2-5; D unclear. Trimming cost V 4 bases and J 0 bases, with 9 bases left between them. This CDR3 is built from 13 residues. Germline V gene data show CDR1 as DFQATT and CDR2 as SNEGSKA (reference sequence). The CDR3 is CSATTTYQETQYF. The CDR3, as DNA: TGCAGTGCTACGACGACCTACCAAGAGACCCAGTACTTC.

This sequence joins TRBV27 and TRBJ2-1; D not resolved. CDR3 length: 15 residues. CDR1 MNHEY and CDR2 SMNVEV come from the germline V gene (reference sequence). Trimming took off 5 bases at V and 0 bases at J, with 11 bases between the two ends. This CDR3 is CASSPTWSSYNEQFF. The CDR3 DNA reads as TGTGCCAGCAGTCCGACGTGGAGCTCCTACAATGAGCAGTTCTTC.

The chain combines TRBV7-2 with TRBJ1-1; unclear D gene. In germline, CDR1 is SGHTA, CDR2 FQGNSA. The V gene lost 3 bases and the J gene lost 6 bases, with 8 bases spanning the gap. The CDR3 spans 12 residues. CDR3 nucleotides: TGTGCCAGCAGCTTCAGTAGGGCTGAAGCTTTCTTT. This codes for CASSFSRAEAFF. The full variable domain, its missing parts supplied by reference TRBV7-2 and TRBJ1-1, is GAGVSQSPSNKVTEKGKDVELRCDPISGHTALYWYRQSLGQGLEFLIYFQGNSAPDKSGLPSDRFSAERTGGSVSTLTIQRTQQEDSAVYLCASSFSRAEAFFGQGTRLTVV.

A single count supports this clonotype. The chain carries TRBV29-1 and TRBJ2-2; TRBD2 matches at 8 bases. J was trimmed by 0 bases and V by 5 bases; bases with no gene match: 5. The germline V gene has CDR1 SQVTM and CDR2 ANQGSEA. There are 15 residues in the CDR3. The CDR3 region has the DNA TGCAGCGTTACCCCACTAGCGGCGAACACCGGGGAGCTGTTTTTT. Translation gives CSVTPLAANTGELFF.

The gene calls are TRBV20-1 and TRBJ2-5; no clear D gene. CDR3 size: 11 residues. Germline assignment: CDR1 DFQATT and CDR2 SNEGSKA (reference sequence). The CDR3, as DNA: TGCAGCCCGCTAATAGCCGCAACCCAGTACTTC. It encodes CSPLIAATQYF.

This clonotype has ten or more counts. The V gene is TRBV28, the J gene TRBJ2-7, with 12 bases lining up with TRBD2. V shed 2 bases and J 3 bases; nucleotides not matched to a gene: 8. The CDR3 runs to 17 residues. Per the germline V gene, CDR1 is MDHEN and CDR2 is SYDVKM. The CDR3 DNA reads TGTGCCAGCAGTTTAGCTACCCTAGCGGGAGGGAGCTACGAGCAGTACTTC. Protein product: CASSLATLAGGSYEQYF.

This clonotype was detected a few times. The chain combines TRBV20-1 with TRBJ2-1; 7 bases agree with TRBD2. The germline CDR1 and CDR2 sequences are DFQATT and SNEGSKA (reference sequence). The CDR3 length is 14 residues. V gave up 7 bases and J gave up 6 bases; unmatched junction bases: 12. CDR3 residues: CSGPIVGGFNEQFF. CDR3 bases: TGCAGTGGCCCGATCGTGGGAGGGTTCAATGAGCAGTTCTTC.

This clonotype has just a few counts. The chain combines TRBV29-1 with TRBJ2-7, with TRBD2 matching over 15 bases. Trimming removed 6 bases from V and 2 bases from J; junction bases left unmatched: 8. Germline CDR1 is SQVTM and CDR2 is ANQGSEA. CDR3 length equals 16 residues. Here the CDR3 reads CSVGLAGGPGPYEQYF. The CDR3, as DNA: TGCAGCGTCGGACTAGCGGGAGGGCCTGGGCCCTACGAGCAGTACTTC.

The CDR3, as DNA: TGTGCCACCAGTGATCCGGGAGGAACTACGAACACCGGGGAGCTGTTTTTT. This encodes CATSDPGGTTNTGELFF. The chain links TRBV24-1 to TRBJ2-2; 7 bases agree with TRBD2. The germline V gene has CDR1 KGHDR and CDR2 SFDVKD. The CDR3 consists of 17 residues. J gave up 0 bases and V 3 bases, and 6 bases lay outside the gene matches.

The genes are TRBV12-3 or TRBV12-4 and TRBJ1-1, with 9 bases identical to TRBD1. Trimming took 6 bases from V and 3 from J; bases not matched to a gene: 8. The CDR3 is made up of 15 amino acids. As DNA, the CDR3 is TGTGCCAGCAGGGCCCGGCGGACAGGGGACACTGAAGCTTTCTTT. As protein: CASRARRTGDTEAFF.

This clonotype was picked up a small number of times. This chain joins TRBV11-1 and TRBJ2-3; 7 bases line up with TRBD2. With 5 bases clipped from V and 4 bases from J, the junction kept 15 bases outside the gene matches. Per germline, CDR1 SGHAT and CDR2 FQDESV (reference sequence). This CDR3 contains 17 residues. The DNA of the CDR3 is TGTGCCAGCAGCGCCTATCGAGCGGGGCGAGGGCCAGATACGCAGTATTTT. Its protein product is CASSAYRAGRGPDTQYF.

Concerning this clonotype itself: One end of the junction fails to match germline, which may point to a read error. J is TRBJ2-5 and V is TRBV20-1; D might be TRBD2 (5 bases). The CDR3 has 15 amino acids. Germline CDR1 and CDR2: DFQATT and SNEGSKA (reference sequence). The CDR3 sequence is CCAYTHREPQETQYF. CDR3 bases: TGCTGTGCTTACACTCACCGGGAACCTCAAGAGACCCAGTACTTC.